This T cell receptor (beta chain) originates from a study of siplizumab effects on memory and regulatory T cells. Study conclusions and caveats: Naive T cells appeared more diverse than memory cells and seemed to be major alloresponse contributors.

Details on this clone: Its antigen is as yet unknown.

Sequencing of each sample assayed around 10^5 TCR templates. This table comes from immunoSEQ multiplex PCR, and its TCRdb copy is limited to in-frame clones, with some not included. Of fewer than 120,000 clones listed, 80% to 95% are singletons. In germline, CDR1 is LNHDA, CDR2 SQIVND (reference sequence). The CDR3 is 14 amino acids. V lost 6 bases and J lost 1, with 12 bases in between. Sequences were obtained from CD4+ T cells sorted from blood. This receptor was obtained from a human donor in good health. The rearrangement uses TRBV19 and TRBJ1-2; no firm D call. The CDR3 DNA reads TGTGCCAGTAGCCACCTGACGGATAACTATGGCTACACCTTC. Its protein product is CASSHLTDNYGYTF.